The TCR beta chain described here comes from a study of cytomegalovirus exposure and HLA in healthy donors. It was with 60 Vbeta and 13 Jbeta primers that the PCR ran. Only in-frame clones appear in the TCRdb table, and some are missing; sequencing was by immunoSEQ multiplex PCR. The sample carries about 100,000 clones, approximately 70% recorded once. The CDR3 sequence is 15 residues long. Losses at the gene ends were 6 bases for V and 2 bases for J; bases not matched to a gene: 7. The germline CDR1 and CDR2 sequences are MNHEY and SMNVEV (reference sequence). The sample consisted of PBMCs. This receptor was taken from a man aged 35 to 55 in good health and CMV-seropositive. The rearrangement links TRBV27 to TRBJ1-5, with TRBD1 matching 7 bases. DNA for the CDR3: TGTGCCAGCAGACCAGACAGGGATGGCAATCAGCCCCAGCATTTT. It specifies CASRPDRDGNQPQHF.